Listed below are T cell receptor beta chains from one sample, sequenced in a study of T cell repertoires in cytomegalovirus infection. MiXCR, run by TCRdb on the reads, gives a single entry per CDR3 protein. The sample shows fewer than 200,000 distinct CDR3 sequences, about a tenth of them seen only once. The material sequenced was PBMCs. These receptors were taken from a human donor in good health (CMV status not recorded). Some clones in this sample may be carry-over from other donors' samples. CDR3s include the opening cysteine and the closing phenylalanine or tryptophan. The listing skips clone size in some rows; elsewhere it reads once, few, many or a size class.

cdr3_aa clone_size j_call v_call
CASRPTENYGYTF - TRBJ1-2 TRBV12-3/TRBV12-4
CASSFFQTGSSGNTIYF few TRBJ1-3 TRBV9
CSARTDPPYEQYF many TRBJ2-7 TRBV20-1
CASSQVDKGSDNEQFF - TRBJ2-1 TRBV23-1
CASNPGGGPGYTF few TRBJ1-2 TRBV3-1
CSARDVQGGNSPLHF few TRBJ1-6 TRBV20-1
CASILERTYEQYF once TRBJ2-7 TRBV7-6
CASSFGAGSNTEAFF - TRBJ1-1 TRBV5-1
CASGSGTSIVNEQFF many TRBJ2-1 TRBV12-5
CASRPPSSPLHF few TRBJ1-6 TRBV6-2/TRBV6-3
CASSLGNSGGNGYTF many TRBJ1-2 TRBV7-2
CASSMSPVYEQYF many TRBJ2-7 TRBV7-6
CASSLTTGSGETQYF - TRBJ2-5 TRBV7-9
CASSLAGGSPDTQYF many TRBJ2-3 TRBV7-2
CASSLTGANYGYTF few TRBJ1-2 TRBV28
CASSYSGGNTEAFF - TRBJ1-1 TRBV6-1
CASSLDGSRKGGSYTF few TRBJ1-2 TRBV13
CASSASPPETQYF many TRBJ2-5 TRBV7-2
CASSHPRQGGYGYTF many TRBJ1-2 TRBV6-2/TRBV6-3
CAWSVRGEEQFF few TRBJ2-1 TRBV30
CASSQDGLSYEQYF few TRBJ2-7 TRBV4-2
CASSPRDVNSYEQYF few TRBJ2-7 TRBV7-9
CASTEGARGYTF few TRBJ1-2 TRBV28
CASSLDGGLSYEQYF - TRBJ2-7 TRBV11-2
CASSIRPGGEKLFF few TRBJ1-4 TRBV6-6
CASSPGGSGQPQHF - TRBJ1-5 TRBV28
CARGLTGLVSVANVLTF few TRBJ2-6 TRBV2
CASSFREAIPNYGYTF many TRBJ1-2 TRBV7-9
CASSWAGPGYTF many TRBJ1-2 TRBV7-2
CASRRNQRGVGGNEQFF few TRBJ2-1 TRBV7-2
CASSQGTGGVSEQFF - TRBJ2-1 TRBV23-1
CSAIMGSVRRTDTQYF - TRBJ2-3 TRBV20-1
CSASGHPNTEAFF - TRBJ1-1 TRBV20-1
CASSPFKPYEQYF many TRBJ2-7 TRBV7-2
CASSPNWSADSSYEQYF many TRBJ2-7 TRBV4-3
CASSLPGLAGEPNYEQYF - TRBJ2-7 TRBV28
CASSEADLREQFF many TRBJ2-1 TRBV6-1
CSARPLTQNQETQYF few TRBJ2-5 TRBV20-1
CASSPGPPLNYGYTF many TRBJ1-2 TRBV7-2
CASSRVGTSARNYEQYF - TRBJ2-7 TRBV7-2
CATPLAPKSSYNEQFF - TRBJ2-1 TRBV24-1
CASSLAWTPGNTIYF - TRBJ1-3 TRBV7-2
CASGAYTDTQYF many TRBJ2-3 TRBV7-2
CASSPDSGGYTF - TRBJ1-2 TRBV6-6
CASSLGVAGAGDTQYF many TRBJ2-3 TRBV7-2
CSARGMPTGELFF many TRBJ2-2 TRBV29-1
CAWSVLAGSGEQYF - TRBJ2-7 TRBV30
CASSLPNGEAFF few TRBJ1-1 TRBV5-6